This T cell receptor beta chain came from a study of blood T cell repertoires in COVID-19. Study details: Acute and convalescent COVID-19 samples came from the United States, Italy and Spain. The analysed material was cDNA or gDNA that came from T cells, B-cell-depleted T cells, or PBMCs.

Trimming cost V 0 bases and J 7 bases, with 17 bases left between them. The V gene's germline CDR1 is SGDLS and CDR2 YYNGEE. The CDR3 has 15 amino acids. Original data processing: Researchers report that nucleated cell counts were estimated from reference gene primer amplification. Repertoires were generated with immunoSEQ multiplex PCR, while TCRdb's copy carries only in-frame clones and drops some. V and J calls and clone size are given by that table; D and trimming were obtained from the DNA. The repertoire holds some 350,000 clones, with about four fifths as singletons. The sequencing sample was made of peripheral blood. This clonotype was obtained from a man under 40 with active or convalescent COVID-19. The chain carries TRBV9 and TRBJ2-7; tentative D call: TRBD1 (5 bases). The CDR3 loop reads CASSVGQGSSKEQYF. CDR3 sequence (DNA): TGTGCCAGCAGCGTAGGCCAGGGATCAAGTAAAGAGCAGTACTTC.